The clone carrying this T cell receptor beta chain was counted between two and nine times. Trimming cost V 0 bases and J 5 bases, with 14 bases left between them. The germline V gene has CDR1 LGHNA and CDR2 YSLEER. CDR3 size: 16 residues. This sample is part of a study of T cell responses to AZD1222 COVID-19 vaccine. The method was immunoSEQ multiplex PCR; TCRdb's version includes in-frame clones alone and lacks a portion of them. The sample contains approximately 130,000 clones, roughly 87% of which appear only once. The TCR was taken from an adult who received the AZD1222 COVID-19 vaccine. The chain uses TRBV4-3 and TRBJ1-5, with D possibly TRBD1 on 6 matching bases. The sample in question was peripheral blood, obtained 28 days after the second AZD1222 dose. The CDR3 loop is CASSQDVGGSDQPQHF. DNA for the CDR3: TGCGCCAGCAGCCAAGATGTCGGGGGCAGTGATCAGCCCCAGCATTTT.